The present T cell receptor beta chain was sequenced within a study of T cell responses to AZD1222 COVID-19 vaccine. Trimming cost V 1 base and J 5 bases, with 11 bases left between them. CDR3 length equals 14 residues. CDR1 and CDR2 (germline): PRHDT, FYEKMQ (reference sequence). This clone appeared a single time. The antigen is not known. Measured with immunoSEQ multiplex PCR; TCRdb has only the in-frame clones, and not every one. The data show nearly 110,000 clones, roughly 90% seen once. Study observations and caveats: Seropositivity was recorded at baseline in only 6 or 7 AZD1222 recipients.

The sample was peripheral blood, taken on day 0 of AZD1222 vaccination. This chain connects TRBV13 to TRBJ2-5; D is perhaps TRBD1 (5 bases). This receptor was obtained from an adult in good health. The CDR3 protein is CASSLARVGETQYF. In DNA, the CDR3 is TGTGCCAGCAGCTTAGCCAGGGTTGGGGAGACCCAGTACTTC.